Each of the 13 T cell receptor beta chains below was sequenced from the same sample in a study of T cells after posttransplantation cyclophosphamide. Profiling relied on immunoSEQ multiplex PCR, and the TCRdb table lists in-frame clones only, not all of them. The sample yields around 66,000 clones, 90% to 95% seen once. Sequencing was carried out using PBMCs. The receptors were sampled from a woman aged 25 to 39 in good health and a related stem cell transplant donor.

J is TRBJ2-3 and V is TRBV5-1; 10 nucleotides align to TRBD2. Germline V gene lookup returns CDR1 SGHRS and CDR2 YFSETQ. This CDR3 comprises 17 residues. Trimming at V came to 3 bases and at J to 7 bases, leaving 14 bases not matched to a gene. CDR3 in DNA: TGCGCCAGCAGCTCCACCCAACTAGCGGGGCTCCCCTATACGCAGTATTTT. Translation gives CASSSTQLAGLPYTQYF.

The J gene is TRBJ1-5, the V gene TRBV10-2, with a possible D match to TRBD1 (5 bases). CDR3 length: 15 amino acids. From germline, CDR1 is WSHSY and CDR2 SAAADI. Trimming left V 6 bases short and J 1 base short, with 13 bases between. The chain's CDR3 is CASSLTAASNQPQHF. CDR3 DNA sequence: TGCGCCAGCAGCTTGACAGCGGCGAGCAATCAGCCCCAGCATTTT.

This clone was recorded only once. This chain uses TRBV4-3 with TRBJ2-5; D possibly corresponds to TRBD2 (6 bases). The tail of the sequence fits TRBJ2-7 better, so the J call may be wrong. This CDR3 region has 14 residues. CDR1 LGHNA and CDR2 YSLEER come from the germline V gene. CDR3 residues: CASSQARDWDEQYF. The CDR3 DNA reads TGCGCCAGCAGCCAAGCTCGGGACTGGGACGAGCAGTACTTC.

The chain uses TRBV7-2 and TRBJ2-2; D possibly corresponds to TRBD2 (6 bases). The germline CDR1 and CDR2 sequences are SGHTA and FQGNSA. Trimming stripped 5 bases from V and 3 bases from J, with 13 bases between. This CDR3 has 15 residues. This CDR3 reads CASSRRGVDTGELFF. The DNA of the CDR3 is TGTGCCAGCAGCCGTCGCGGGGTAGACACCGGGGAGCTGTTTTTT.

The chain joins TRBV4-1 to TRBJ1-6; D remains unclear. This CDR3 is built from 15 residues. Trimming removed 1 base from V and 2 bases from J, with 6 bases in between. CDR1 is MGHRA and CDR2 is YSYEKL in the germline V gene. As DNA, the CDR3 is TGCGCCAGCAGCCAAGGGTTTACCTATAATTCACCCCTCCACTTT. This sequence encodes CASSQGFTYNSPLHF.

J is TRBJ1-1 and V is TRBV27; 7 bases are shared with TRBD1. V gave up 6 bases and J gave up 11 bases; unmatched junction bases: 12. CDR1 and CDR2 (germline): MNHEY, SMNVEV (reference sequence). The length of the CDR3 is 13 residues. CDR3 in DNA: TGTGCCAGCAGAAGTAGGGGGCGCAACGGGGCTTTCTTT. It yields the protein CASRSRGRNGAFF.

The CDR3 protein is CASYRAGELFF. As DNA, the CDR3 is TGTGCCAGCTACAGGGCCGGGGAGCTGTTTTTT. The genes are TRBV27 and TRBJ2-2; weak D call: TRBD1 (6 bases). V shed 8 bases and J shed 6 bases, with 7 bases lying between them. There are 11 residues in the CDR3. CDR1 and CDR2 (germline): MNHEY, SMNVEV (reference sequence).

V is TRBV29-1 and J is TRBJ2-7, with D maybe TRBD2 (6 bases). V was clipped by 4 bases and J by 7 bases, with 14 bases between them. This CDR3 spans 12 amino acids. Germline CDR1 SQVTM, CDR2 ANQGSEA. CDR3 sequence reads: CSVVEGLFEQYF. In DNA form, the CDR3 reads TGCAGCGTTGTGGAGGGTTTGTTTGAGCAGTACTTC.

In the case of this clone: Other nucleotide sequences from this sample produce the same CDR3. J is TRBJ1-2 and V is TRBV18; no reliable D call. V shed 5 bases and J shed 1 base, with 5 bases lying between them. Germline V lookup: CDR1 KGHSH, CDR2 LQKENI. The CDR3 sequence is 12 residues long. The CDR3 here is CASSSSNYGYTF. The CDR3 DNA follows: TGTGCCAGCTCAAGCAGTAACTATGGCTACACCTTC.

The chain recombines TRBV18 with TRBJ1-1; D not certain. Germline V gene lookup returns CDR1 KGHSH and CDR2 LQKENI. This CDR3 has 11 amino acids. V was pared by 6 bases and J by 0 bases, with 2 bases between. Here the CDR3 reads CASSLNTEAFF. The CDR3 nucleotides are TGTGCCAGCTCGCTGAACACTGAAGCTTTCTTT.

The genes are TRBV7-9 and TRBJ1-2, with a tentative D call TRBD1 (5 bases). Germline-derived CDR1 and CDR2 are SEHNR and FQNEAQ (reference sequence). This CDR3 has 13 amino acids. Trimming left V 5 bases short and J 4 bases short, with 11 bases between. In nucleotides, the CDR3 is TGTGCCAGCAGCCCCACGGGGCCCTATGGCTACACCTTC. As protein: CASSPTGPYGYTF.

DNA for the CDR3: TGTGCCAGCAAACCGTGGGGGAACACCGGGGAGCTGTTTTTT. Its protein product is CASKPWGNTGELFF. The rearrangement joins TRBV9 to TRBJ2-2; the D is unclear. Germline V lookup: CDR1 SGDLS, CDR2 YYNGEE. The CDR3 is made up of 14 amino acids. Trimming stripped 6 bases from V and 1 base from J, with 10 bases between.

The CDR3 DNA reads as TGTGCCAGCAGAAACACGGGACAGGGGGTTGGCTACACCTTC. Encoded protein: CASRNTGQGVGYTF. The V call is TRBV27, the J call TRBJ1-2; 11 bases match TRBD1. With V trimmed by 6 bases and J by 7 bases, 7 bases remained unmatched. CDR1 and CDR2 from the germline V gene are MNHEY and SMNVEV (reference sequence). This CDR3 comprises 14 residues.